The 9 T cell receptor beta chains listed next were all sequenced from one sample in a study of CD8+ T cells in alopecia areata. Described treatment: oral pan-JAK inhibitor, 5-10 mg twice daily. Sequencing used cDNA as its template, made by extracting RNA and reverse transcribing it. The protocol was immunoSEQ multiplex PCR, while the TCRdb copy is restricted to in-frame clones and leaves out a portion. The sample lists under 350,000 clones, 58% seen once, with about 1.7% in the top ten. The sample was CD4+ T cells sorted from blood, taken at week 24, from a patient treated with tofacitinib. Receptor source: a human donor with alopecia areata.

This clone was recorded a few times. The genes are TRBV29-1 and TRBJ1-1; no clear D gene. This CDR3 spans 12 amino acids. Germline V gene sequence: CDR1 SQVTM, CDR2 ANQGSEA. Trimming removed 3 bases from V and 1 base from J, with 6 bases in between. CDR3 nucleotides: TGCAGCGTTGATTGGGCGAACACTGAAGCTTTCTTT. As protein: CSVDWANTEAFF.

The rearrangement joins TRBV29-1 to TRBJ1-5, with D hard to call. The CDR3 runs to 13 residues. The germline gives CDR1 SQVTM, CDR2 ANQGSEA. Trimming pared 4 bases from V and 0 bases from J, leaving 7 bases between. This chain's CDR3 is CSVVDASNQPQHF. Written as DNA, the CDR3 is TGCAGCGTTGTGGACGCTAGCAATCAGCCCCAGCATTTT.

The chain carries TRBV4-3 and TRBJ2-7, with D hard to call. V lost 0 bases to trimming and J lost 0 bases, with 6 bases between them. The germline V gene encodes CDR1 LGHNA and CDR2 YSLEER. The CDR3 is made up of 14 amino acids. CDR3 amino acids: CASSQDPSSYEQYF. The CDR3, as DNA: TGCGCCAGCAGCCAAGATCCGAGCTCCTACGAGCAGTACTTC.

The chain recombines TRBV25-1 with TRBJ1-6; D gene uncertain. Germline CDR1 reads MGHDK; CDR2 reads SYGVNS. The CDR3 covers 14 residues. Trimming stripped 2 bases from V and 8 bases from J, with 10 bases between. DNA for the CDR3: TGTGCCAGCAGTGAAGTGGGGTGGTATTCACCCCTCCACTTT. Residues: CASSEVGWYSPLHF.

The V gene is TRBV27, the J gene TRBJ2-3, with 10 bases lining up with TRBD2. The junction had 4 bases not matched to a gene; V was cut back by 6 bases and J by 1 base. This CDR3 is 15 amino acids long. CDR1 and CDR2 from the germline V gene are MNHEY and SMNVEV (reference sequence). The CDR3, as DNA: TGTGCCAGCAGACCTACTAGCGGGGGCACAGATACGCAGTATTTT. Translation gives CASRPTSGGTDTQYF.

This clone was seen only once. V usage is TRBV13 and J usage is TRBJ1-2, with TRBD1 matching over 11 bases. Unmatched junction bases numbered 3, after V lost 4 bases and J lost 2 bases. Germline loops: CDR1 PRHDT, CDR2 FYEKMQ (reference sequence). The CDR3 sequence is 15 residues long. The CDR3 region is CASSYGQGANYGYTF. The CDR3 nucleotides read TGTGCCAGCAGCTACGGACAGGGGGCGAACTATGGCTACACCTTC.

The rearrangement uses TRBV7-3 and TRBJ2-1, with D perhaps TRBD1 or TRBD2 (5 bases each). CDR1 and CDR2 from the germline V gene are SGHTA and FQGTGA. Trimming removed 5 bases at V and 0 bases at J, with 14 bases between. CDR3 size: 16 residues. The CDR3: CASSADRLSSYNEQFF. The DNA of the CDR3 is TGTGCCAGCAGCGCCGACAGACTAAGCTCCTACAATGAGCAGTTCTTC.

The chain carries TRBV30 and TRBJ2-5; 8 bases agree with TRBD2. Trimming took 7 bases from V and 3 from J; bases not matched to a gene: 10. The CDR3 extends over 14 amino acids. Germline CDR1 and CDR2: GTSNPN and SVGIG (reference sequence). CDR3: CAYTRGAVEETQYF. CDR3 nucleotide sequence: TGTGCCTACACGCGGGGGGCGGTGGAAGAGACCCAGTACTTC.

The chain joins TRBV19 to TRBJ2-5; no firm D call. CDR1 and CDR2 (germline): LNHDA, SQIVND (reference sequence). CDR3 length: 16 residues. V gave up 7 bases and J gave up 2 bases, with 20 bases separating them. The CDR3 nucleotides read TGTGCCAGTAATATCTACCCTACAGCGATTCAAGAGACCCAGTACTTC. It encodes CASNIYPTAIQETQYF.